These T cell receptor beta chains were read from a single sample in a study of T cells in Graves' hyperthyroidism and ophthalmopathy. Using its own MiXCR run on the multiplex PCR reads, TCRdb lists one record per CDR3 protein. The sample lists about 460,000 distinct CDR3 sequences, about 20% occurring once. Sequencing was carried out using blood. The receptors stem from an older woman with Graves' ophthalmopathy. Both conserved end residues are part of each CDR3. Each record gives: D gene, J gene, clone size, V gene, CDR3 protein, CDR3 DNA. A D gene is named only where the DNA matches it firmly. Clone sizes are given selectively: once, few, many, or a class where the clone is expanded.

NA,TRBJ1-3,NA,TRBV11-2,CASSLQRYSGNTIYF,TGTGCCAGCAGCTTACAACGGTACTCTGGAAACACCATATATTTT
NA,TRBJ2-5,NA,TRBV7-7,CASSLAPDRKETQYF,TGTGCTAGCAGCTTAGCTCCGGACCGCAAAGAGACCCAGTACTTC
NA,TRBJ2-7,NA,TRBV19,CASSAHSYEQYF,TGTGCCAGTAGTGCCCACTCCTACGAGCAGTACTTC
NA,TRBJ2-3,many,TRBV28,CASSQIWGYEDTQYF,TGTGCCAGCAGTCAAATTTGGGGTTATGAGGATACGCAGTATTTT
TRBD2,TRBJ2-1,many,TRBV24-1,CATSDPGVAGSEQFF,TGTGCCACCAGTGATCCCGGGGTAGCGGGTAGTGAGCAGTTCTTC
TRBD2,TRBJ2-7,NA,TRBV5-1,CASSYETSGYEQYF,TGCGCCAGCAGCTACGAAACTAGCGGCTACGAGCAGTACTTC
NA,TRBJ1-6,many,TRBV2,CASSDNPGVNSPLHF,TGTGCCAGCAGTGATAACCCAGGAGTCAATTCACCCCTCCACTTT
TRBD1,TRBJ1-1,many,TRBV12-3/TRBV12-4,CASSSDRVRHTEAFF,TGTGCCAGCAGTTCAGACAGGGTAAGACACACTGAAGCTTTCTTT
NA,TRBJ2-4,NA,TRBV6-1,CASSEAGGGTNIQYF,TGTGCCAGCAGTGAAGCGGGGGGGGGCACGAACATTCAGTACTTC
TRBD2,TRBJ2-5,NA,TRBV18,CASSRGTSGSRETQYF,TGTGCCAGCTCACGAGGGACTAGCGGGAGTCGAGAGACCCAGTACTTC
TRBD1,TRBJ2-7,many,TRBV20-1,CSAWGQNYEQYF,TGCAGTGCTTGGGGACAGAACTACGAGCAGTACTTC
NA,TRBJ2-3,NA,TRBV20-1,CSAATGTASTDTQYF,TGCAGTGCTGCCACCGGGACGGCGAGCACAGATACGCAGTATTTT
NA,TRBJ2-5,many,TRBV12-3/TRBV12-4,CASTPVGGTQYF,TGTGCCAGCACTCCCGTAGGCGGGACCCAGTACTTC
NA,TRBJ1-3,many,TRBV28,CASSLGASGNTIYF,TGTGCCAGCAGTTTAGGTGCTTCTGGAAACACCATATATTTT
NA,TRBJ2-5,NA,TRBV10-2,CASTWANQETQYF,TGCGCCAGCACGTGGGCCAACCAAGAGACCCAGTACTTC
TRBD1,TRBJ1-6,NA,TRBV11-2,CASSLTGGISPLHF,TGTGCCAGCAGTTTAACAGGGGGCATTTCACCCCTCCACTTT